This TCR beta chain was recovered during a study of blood T cell repertoires in COVID-19 (dated by TCRdb to 2020 to 2022). Turning to the overall study: Collaborator samples came from the United States, Italy and Spain and covered acute and convalescent phases of COVID-19. The material from the prospective study consisted of cDNA or gDNA derived from T cells, B-cell-depleted T cells, or PBMCs. HLA class I and class II types, where available, came from metadata supplied by the sample provider rather than from assay-based typing. The dataset comprised deeply sampled blood TCRbeta repertoires from subjects exposed to, actively infected with, or recovered from COVID-19. The samples were drawn from the first 160 participants of the ongoing ImmuneRACE study and from more than 1,000 subjects provided by 6 global collaborators. A freely available public database, intended as a resource for researchers studying the immune response to SARS-CoV-2, is where the repertoires were released. The sample metadata nearly always contained a de-identified subject ID, COVID-19 status, age in years and sex. Summary of the overall study and its limitations: How much clinical and demographic metadata was included differed by source and by participant, and the metadata was provided uncurated.

The collaborating institutions used their own protocols to collect whole blood in K2EDTA tubes. Collaborator samples were shipped for TCRbeta analysis as frozen whole blood, isolated PBMCs, or DNA extracted from either sample type. TCRbeta CDR3 regions were amplified from genomic DNA by means of the immunoSEQ Assay, a bias-controlled multiplex PCR. Processing in the source paper ran as follows. The number of nucleated cells in each sample was estimated from the amplification of reference gene primers within the assay. To quantify the absolute abundance of each unique TCRbeta CDR3 rearrangement, sequence reads were collapsed and filtered. For each sample, productive Simpson clonality was calculated as the square root of Simpson's diversity index over productive rearrangements. In TCRdb, the immuneACCESS table is reduced to in-frame sequences with V and J assigned. These tables do not hold every clone; where another copy was compared, an unresolved V gene accounts for under half, and the others remain unexplained. Clone size and the V and J calls come from that table; the DNA yielded D and trimming. Here the sample has some 160,000 clones; around 92% occur a single time. The top ten clones comprise roughly 2.8% of the sample.

This clone was counted once. The antigen this receptor binds is unknown. Per-base quality was not reported, and no clone a single base away is much larger than it. Trimming removed 4 bases from V and 3 bases from J, leaving 12 bases between the germline ends. Via the germline V gene, CDR1 is SNHLY and CDR2 FYNNEI. Including the terminal cysteine and phenylalanine, the CDR3 comprises 14 residues. Of all the DNA, just the CDR3 is kept, 42 bases in frame from base 1. This TCR was recovered from a man aged 55 to 70 with acute or convalescent COVID-19. The rearrangement joined TRBV2 to TRBJ1-2, with the D segment identity uncertain. Sequencing was performed on peripheral blood. CDR3 reads: CASSVGSGHYGYTF. The DNA reads as follows: TGTGCCAGCAGTGTGGGTTCGGGTCACTATGGCTACACCTTC.